The TCR beta chain under discussion was sequenced for a study of CXCR3-negative and CXCR3-positive naive CD8 T cells. Whole-study results and caveats: Both naive subsets showed comparably high diversity, and memory CD8+ cells showed much lower diversity. Memory cells differed in TRBV-TRBJ usage, but naive CXCR3-negative and CXCR3-positive cells had similar usage. Partially decreased CXCR3 expression was recorded after cryopreservation, and fresh PBMCs were used in most assays. Hydrophobicity of TRB CDR3s was greater in CXCR3-positive naive cells than in CXCR3-negative naive cells.

Definition of naive CD8+ T cells rested on a CD45RO-CCR7+CD27+CD95- profile. The study made its TRB cDNA libraries by 5' RACE, adding UMI labels. With the 5' RACE reads reprocessed, TCRdb shows one record per CDR3 protein and no DNA. The sample has about 120,000 distinct CDR3 sequences, and its top ten clones hold 0.36%. Of note for this clonotype: Its specificity is not known.

The CDR3 is made up of 23 amino acids. Germline CDR1 reads PRHDT; CDR2 reads FYEKMQ (reference sequence). This receptor was identified in a human donor in good health. Some clones in this sample may be carry-over from other donors' samples. Specimen: naive CXCR3+ CD8+ T cells from blood. As for subset: CD45RO-CCR7+CD27+CD95- naive CD8+ T cells expressing CXCR3 (TNR3+). This chain connects TRBV13 to TRBJ2-5; as DNA is missing, the TRBD1 call by TCRdb cannot be tested. CDR3 amino acids: CASSFVPGQGLESGWRKQETQYF.